The 25 T cell receptor beta chains listed next were all sequenced from one sample in a study of OX40 agonist ivuxolimab in advanced cancers. TCRdb's copy holds only in-frame clones and misses some; the assay was immunoSEQ multiplex PCR. The sample has some 96,000 clones, approximately 80% seen once. The specimen was CD4+ or CD8+ T cells sorted from blood, collected in a trial of the OX40 agonist ivuxolimab. The receptors originated from an adult with an advanced solid tumor such as melanoma, head and neck, liver or kidney cancer.

This rearrangement joins TRBV28 to TRBJ1-5; TRBD1 aligns across 8 bases. Per germline, CDR1 MDHEN and CDR2 SYDVKM. The CDR3 extends over 13 amino acids. V was clipped by 10 bases and J by 3 bases; unmatched bases: 5. The CDR3 DNA reads TGTGCCACGTTGACAGGGGCCAATCAGCCCCAGCATTTT. Translation gives CATLTGANQPQHF.

The V gene is TRBV7-3, the J gene TRBJ2-1; D is undetermined. The CDR3 consists of 15 residues. V shed 4 bases and J shed 3 bases, with 13 bases lying between them. Germline assignment: CDR1 SGHTA and CDR2 FQGTGA. The DNA of the CDR3 is TGTGCCAGCAGCTCACTCGGTCTGGGCTACAATGAGCAGTTCTTC. Its protein is CASSSLGLGYNEQFF.

The gene calls are TRBV5-7 and TRBJ1-4; D uncertain. TRBV5-7 is filed as an ORF, its function uncertain. The CDR3 has 15 residues. Between the trimmed V and J ends, which lost 1 base and 0 bases, there was a span of 7 bases. The CDR3 DNA is TGTGCCAGCAGCTTGTATGGCGCAACTAATGAAAAACTGTTTTTT. This translates into CASSLYGATNEKLFF.

The chain employs TRBV6-1 and TRBJ2-7; no clear D gene. CDR3 length: 12 residues. CDR1 and CDR2 (germline): MNHNS, SASEGT. The V and J ends lost 5 bases and 3 bases respectively, with 8 bases between them. CDR3 in DNA: TGTGCCAGCAGTCTTACGATCTACGAGCAGTACTTC. Translating it yields CASSLTIYEQYF.

On this clone itself: An end of the junction does not agree with germline; a read error may underlie this. This chain links TRBV5-1 with TRBJ2-3; no reliable D call. Per germline, CDR1 SGHRS and CDR2 YFSETQ. CDR3 length: 14 residues. Here the CDR3 reads CAGRPRPGTDTQYF. CDR3 DNA sequence: TGCGCCGGCAGGCCGCGGCCGGGCACAGATACGCAGTATTTT.

The V call is TRBV5-6, the J call TRBJ1-2; no clear D gene. V was pared by 0 bases and J by 4 bases, with 10 bases between. CDR3 size: 14 residues. CDR1 is SGHDT and CDR2 is YYEEEE in the germline V gene. The CDR3 region is CASSLESRFYGYTF. Written as DNA, the CDR3 is TGTGCCAGCAGCTTGGAGAGTAGATTCTATGGCTACACCTTC.

The V call is TRBV5-1, the J call TRBJ2-3; D might be TRBD2 (6 bases). Germline V gene lookup returns CDR1 SGHRS and CDR2 YFSETQ. The CDR3 has 16 amino acids. V was cut by 5 bases and J by 1 base, with 17 bases left in between. The CDR3 here is CASRSAGLGGTDTQYF. The CDR3 coding sequence is TGCGCCAGCAGATCTGCGGGGCTAGGGGGCACAGATACGCAGTATTTT.

V and J are TRBV6-5 and TRBJ2-4; 13 bases align to TRBD2. V lost 5 bases to trimming and J lost 10 bases; unmatched junction nucleotides: 8. This CDR3 has 15 residues. Germline V gene lookup returns CDR1 MNHEY and CDR2 SVGAGI. CDR3 amino acids: CASSTGLAGVGIQYF. For the CDR3, the DNA is TGTGCCAGCAGTACCGGACTAGCGGGAGTGGGTATTCAGTACTTC.

The V and J genes are TRBV7-2 and TRBJ2-5; possible D gene TRBD2, 7 bases. Germline V lookup: CDR1 SGHTA, CDR2 FQGNSA. This CDR3 is 14 amino acids long. V lost 1 base and J lost 4, with 10 bases in between. This CDR3 is CASSLEGGPETQYF. The CDR3 DNA sequence: TGTGCCAGCAGCTTAGAGGGGGGGCCAGAGACCCAGTACTTC.

The DNA of the CDR3 is TGTGCCGTATGGGCGACAGCGAACACCGGGGAGCTGTTTTTT. This gives the protein CAVWATANTGELFF. The V gene is TRBV7-9, the J gene TRBJ2-2; D perhaps matches TRBD1 (5 bases). The CDR3 has 14 amino acids. Germline V gene lookup returns CDR1 SEHNR and CDR2 FQNEAQ (reference sequence). V lost 11 bases and J lost 0, with 13 bases in between.

The V gene is TRBV6-6, the J gene TRBJ2-2, with 8 bases matching TRBD2. The CDR3 extends over 16 amino acids. Unmatched junction bases numbered 5, after V lost 1 base and J lost 4 bases. Germline-derived CDR1 and CDR2 are MNHNY and SVGAGI (reference sequence). The CDR3 loop reads CASSYFGGAGTGELFF. CDR3 bases: TGTGCCAGCAGTTACTTCGGGGGGGCCGGCACCGGGGAGCTGTTTTTT.

The chain couples TRBV4-3 to TRBJ2-7, with 8 positions matching TRBD1. The junction had 10 bases not matched to a gene; V was cut back by 0 bases and J by 3 bases. From germline, CDR1 is LGHNA and CDR2 YSLEER. CDR3 size: 17 residues. In DNA form, the CDR3 reads TGCGCCAGCAGCCAAGATCTCGACAGGGGCTTCTTCTACGAGCAGTACTTC. It codes for CASSQDLDRGFFYEQYF.

The chain couples TRBV4-1 to TRBJ2-7; 9 bases match TRBD2. V shed 2 bases and J 0 bases; nucleotides not matched to a gene: 8. CDR1 and CDR2 (germline): MGHRA, YSYEKL. The length of the CDR3 is 17 residues. This chain's CDR3 is CASSQPINSGSSYEQYF. CDR3 coding DNA: TGCGCCAGCAGCCAACCAATCAATAGCGGGAGCTCCTACGAGCAGTACTTC.

Here the CDR3 reads CASSLAGRGYYGYTF. The CDR3, as DNA: TGTGCCAGCAGCTTGGCGGGACGGGGATACTATGGCTACACCTTC. This chain joins TRBV5-4 and TRBJ1-2; D is perhaps TRBD1 (5 bases). CDR3 length: 15 residues. Trimming removed 0 bases at V and 3 bases at J, with 12 bases between. CDR1 and CDR2 from the germline V gene are SGHNT and YYREEE (reference sequence). Together with reference TRBV5-4 and TRBJ1-2, the CDR3 gives the full variable domain: ETGVTQSPTHLIKTRGQQVTLRCSSQSGHNTVSWYQQALGQGPQFIFQYYREEENGRGNFPPRFSGLQFPNYSSELNVNALELDDSALYLCASSLAGRGYYGYTFGSGTRLTVV.

This clone was seen a few times. The CDR3 region has the DNA TGTGCCAGCAGCCTTACAGGGGCCACTTTACCCCAGCATTTT. This codes for CASSLTGATLPQHF. The V gene is TRBV28, the J gene TRBJ1-5, with TRBD1 matching over 7 bases. The V segment lost 6 bases and the J segment 10 bases; nucleotides outside the gene matches: 12. The CDR3 totals 14 residues. CDR1 is MDHEN and CDR2 is SYDVKM in the germline V gene.

About this clone: This CDR3 is also generated by other DNA sequences in the sample. The J gene is TRBJ1-5, the V gene TRBV19, with D unresolved. CDR1 LNHDA and CDR2 SQIVND come from the germline V gene (reference sequence). The CDR3 is 15 amino acids. Trimming removed 2 bases from V and 0 bases from J, with 8 bases in between. The CDR3 sequence is CASSIRGDSNQPQHF. The CDR3 DNA sequence: TGTGCCAGTAGTATAAGAGGTGATAGCAATCAGCCCCAGCATTTT. The complete variable domain, with remaining parts taken from reference TRBV19 and TRBJ1-5, reads DGGITQSPKYLFRKEGQNVTLSCEQNLNHDAMYWYRQDPGQGLRLIYYSQIVNDFQKGDIAEGYSVSREKKESFPLTVTSAQKNPTAFYLCASSIRGDSNQPQHFGDGTRLSIL.

This CDR3 reads CASSGEVGAFF. DNA of the CDR3: TGTGCCAGCTCAGGAGAGGTGGGAGCTTTCTTT. This chain uses TRBV18 with TRBJ1-1; D remains unclear. Germline lookup yields CDR1 KGHSH and CDR2 LQKENI. Trimming stripped 5 bases from V and 10 bases from J, with 11 bases between. The CDR3 sequence is 11 residues long. The full variable domain, completed using reference TRBV18 and TRBJ1-1, is NAGVMQNPRHLVRRRGQEARLRCSPMKGHSHVYWYRQLPEEGLKFMVYLQKENIIDESGMPKERFSAEFPKEGPSILRIQQVVRGDSAAYFCASSGEVGAFFGQGTRLTVV.

V and J are TRBV5-1 and TRBJ1-2; 9 positions match TRBD1. V trimming: 0 bases; J trimming: 8 bases; junction bases outside the gene matches: 2. CDR1 and CDR2 (germline): SGHRS, YFSETQ. The CDR3 loop spans 13 amino acids. CDR3 DNA: TGCGCCAGCAGCTTGGGGGACAGGGACGGCTACACCTTC. It translates to CASSLGDRDGYTF.

The chain is built from TRBV5-4 and TRBJ2-7; D may be TRBD1 (6 bases). CDR3 size: 14 residues. V was trimmed by 1 base and J by 2 bases, leaving 10 bases between them. Germline values: CDR1 SGHNT, CDR2 YYREEE (reference sequence). Here the CDR3 DNA reads TGTGCCAGCAGCTTGAGGGCAGGGGCCTACGAGCAGTACTTC. Protein sequence: CASSLRAGAYEQYF.

The count of this clone is one. The gene calls are TRBV7-2 and TRBJ1-2; D uncertain. Trimming cost V 4 bases and J 3 bases, with 12 bases left between them. The CDR3 is 14 residues long. The germline CDR1 and CDR2 sequences are SGHTA and FQGNSA. The CDR3 DNA reads TGTGCCAGCAGCTCCCGCCTAGGAGACTATGGCTACACCTTC. Amino acid sequence: CASSSRLGDYGYTF.

This chain connects TRBV19 to TRBJ1-1; 7 bases map to TRBD1. CDR1 LNHDA and CDR2 SQIVND come from the germline V gene (reference sequence). The CDR3 is 14 amino acids. V lost 7 bases, J lost 1 base, and 6 bases stayed unmatched. The CDR3 is CASKDRERNTEAFF. The CDR3 coding sequence is TGTGCCAGTAAAGACAGGGAGAGGAACACTGAAGCTTTCTTT.

J is TRBJ1-4 and V is TRBV4-2; 9 nucleotides line up with TRBD1. Looked up from germline, CDR1 is LGHNA and CDR2 is YNFKEQ. Trimming took 3 bases from V and 8 from J; bases not matched to a gene: 10. This CDR3 has 16 amino acids. For the CDR3, the DNA is TGTGCCAGCAGCCAGAGGTCCGGGACAGGGCTCGAAAAACTGTTTTTT. This encodes CASSQRSGTGLEKLFF.

The gene calls are TRBV19 and TRBJ2-1; D gene ambiguous. Trimming took off 8 bases at V and 1 base at J, with 9 bases between the two ends. In germline, CDR1 is LNHDA, CDR2 SQIVND (reference sequence). CDR3 length equals 13 residues. The CDR3 spells CASSGVSYNEQFF. The CDR3 DNA sequence: TGTGCCAGTTCAGGAGTTTCCTACAATGAGCAGTTCTTC.

This chain's CDR3 is CSAGGRNEQFF. The CDR3 DNA is TGCAGTGCTGGCGGCAGAAATGAGCAGTTCTTC. V and J are TRBV20-1 and TRBJ2-1; D is unclear. This CDR3 comprises 11 residues. Germline values: CDR1 DFQATT, CDR2 SNEGSKA (reference sequence). The germline V and J ends were trimmed by 5 bases and 7 bases, with 9 bases remaining between them.

The rearrangement links TRBV18 to TRBJ2-1, with 8 bases matching TRBD1. Germline V lookup: CDR1 KGHSH, CDR2 LQKENI. V shed 0 bases and J 6 bases; nucleotides not matched to a gene: 4. CDR3 length: 15 amino acids. DNA for the CDR3: TGTGCCAGCTCACCACCTCACAGGGGGAGCAATGAGCAGTTCTTC. This encodes CASSPPHRGSNEQFF.